Below are 18 T cell receptor beta chains sequenced from a single sample in a study of blood T cells in healthy people across ages (dated by TCRdb to about 2015). The method behind the library was 5' RACE. The sample was run on an Illumina HiSeq 2500. A second about 7 to 12 cycle PCR used a sample-barcoded 5' primer and a J-beta primer mix. Using fastp at Q25 and MiXCR, TCRdb reprocessed the public reads and kept productive beta chains. Rows with one shared CDR3 protein collapse into an entry with the most common genes and DNA. The sample table shows under 1,100,000 distinct CDR3 sequences, and 25% are seen once. 0.65% to 0.95% of the sample is held by the ten biggest clonotypes. These sequences were also reported in another study, on T cells of mothers and their children.

The sequencing input was blood. The receptors here all came from a girl aged 2 to 10 in good health.

CDR3 nucleotides: TGTGCCACCCGCGACACCAAAAACATTCAGTACTTC. Its translation is CATRDTKNIQYF. The chain carries TRBV28 and TRBJ2-4, with D uncertain. The CDR3 spans 12 residues. V was shortened by 10 bases and J by 2 bases, with 9 bases between the two germline ends. Germline V gene lookup returns CDR1 MDHEN and CDR2 SYDVKM.

This clonotype was seen more than once but under ten times. The genes are TRBV7-3 and TRBJ2-1; TRBD1 agrees at 9 bases. The CDR3 contains 15 residues. The V segment lost 5 bases and the J segment 12 bases; nucleotides outside the gene matches: 14. CDR1 SGHTA and CDR2 FQGTGA come from the germline V gene. The chain's CDR3 is CASSRGTGFADGQFF. DNA of the CDR3: TGTGCCAGCAGCAGAGGGACAGGGTTCGCCGATGGGCAGTTCTTC.

This clonotype turned up a few times. This rearrangement joins TRBV7-9 to TRBJ2-2; 9 bases fit TRBD2. V was pared by 5 bases and J by 11 bases, with 18 bases of the junction left unmatched. There are 17 residues in the CDR3. Germline CDR1 reads SEHNR; CDR2 reads FQNEAQ (reference sequence). The CDR3 nucleotides read TGTGCCAGCAGCCCGAGGTCGGGACTAGCAACTACAACAGAGCTGTTTTTT. Translation: CASSPRSGLATTTELFF. The full variable domain, in which reference TRBV7-9 and TRBJ2-2 provide the parts outside the CDR3, is DTGVSQNPRHKITKRGQNVTFRCDPISEHNRLYWYRQTLGQGPEFLTYFQNEAQLEKSRLLSDRFSAERPKGSFSTLEIQRTEQGDSAMYLCASSPRSGLATTTELFFGEGSRLTVL.

This clonotype was counted only a few times. J is TRBJ1-3 and V is TRBV9; D uncertain. The CDR3 contains 16 residues. The germline V gene encodes CDR1 SGDLS and CDR2 YYNGEE. V was clipped by 0 bases and J by 0 bases, with 10 bases between them. CDR3: CASSVGGTSSGNTIYF. The CDR3 nucleotides read TGTGCCAGCAGCGTAGGAGGTACCAGCTCTGGAAACACCATATATTTT.

This chain connects TRBV6-5 to TRBJ2-5, with 9 nucleotides matching TRBD2. The CDR3 consists of 16 residues. J gave up 0 bases and V 1 base, and 3 bases lay outside the gene matches. In germline, CDR1 is MNHEY, CDR2 SVGAGI. CDR3 bases: TGTGCCAGCAGTTACTTTCTAGCGGGGAACCAAGAGACCCAGTACTTC. Encoded protein: CASSYFLAGNQETQYF.

The rearrangement joins TRBV12-3 or TRBV12-4 to TRBJ1-2, with D unclear. The CDR3 sequence is 12 residues long. Trimming removed 8 bases from V and 7 bases from J, with 14 bases in between. The chain's CDR3 is CASDGGQTGYTF. DNA of the CDR3: TGTGCCAGCGACGGAGGCCAGACTGGCTACACCTTC.

With regard to this clonotype: One end of the junction varies from germline; a read error may be responsible. V and J are TRBV4-2 and TRBJ1-4, with a possible D match to TRBD1 (6 bases). Germline CDR1 LGHNA, CDR2 YNFKEQ. The CDR3 has 15 amino acids. The CDR3 DNA is TGTGCCGGCAGCCCTTTCAGCGGGGGCCGCCAAAAACTGTTTTTT. It specifies CAGSPFSGGRQKLFF.

CDR3: CARPAFYQLRTGVSDKNIQYF. CDR3 bases: TGTGCCAGGCCTGCGTTTTATCAACTTCGGACGGGGGTTAGCGACAAAAACATTCAGTACTTC. The chain couples TRBV2 to TRBJ2-4; possibly TRBD2 for D (6 bases). The germline gives CDR1 SNHLY, CDR2 FYNNEI. V shed 9 bases and J shed 3 bases, with 36 bases lying between them. This CDR3 comprises 21 residues.

The CDR3 protein is CASSSPGGSQERGGPPRAEQFF. CDR3 DNA sequence: TGTGCCAGCAGTTCCCCAGGCGGTTCCCAAGAGCGGGGGGGCCCCCCTAGGGCTGAGCAGTTCTTC. The chain is built from TRBV6-2 or TRBV6-3 and TRBJ2-5; 10 nucleotides match TRBD2. The J call is in doubt because the DNA end fits TRBJ2-1 better. CDR3 length equals 22 residues. Germline values: CDR1 MNHEY, CDR2 SVGEGT.

The CDR3 nucleotides read TGTGCCAGCAGTTTAGACACCTTGAGCACTGAAGCTTTCTTT. The encoded protein is CASSLDTLSTEAFF. The chain employs TRBV12-3 or TRBV12-4 and TRBJ1-1; D is unclear. V lost 1 base and J 4 bases, leaving 10 bases between the germline ends. The CDR3 is 14 residues long.

V and J are TRBV9 and TRBJ2-7, with D perhaps TRBD2 (6 bases). The CDR3 totals 14 residues. Trimming took off 4 bases at V and 4 bases at J, with 15 bases between the two ends. Germline values: CDR1 SGDLS, CDR2 YYNGEE. CDR3 nucleotide sequence: TGTGCCAGCAGCCTTGCGGGAAACGAATACGAGCAGTACTTC. Residues: CASSLAGNEYEQYF.

The V call is TRBV27, the J call TRBJ2-5; D tentatively reads TRBD1 or TRBD2 (5 bases each). Trimming took off 1 base at V and 2 bases at J, with 14 bases between the two ends. Looked up from germline, CDR1 is MNHEY and CDR2 is SMNVEV (reference sequence). The CDR3 runs to 16 residues. The CDR3: CASSLYIGAKQETQYF. The CDR3 nucleotides read TGTGCCAGCAGTTTATATATCGGGGCCAAACAAGAGACCCAGTACTTC.

The rearrangement joins TRBV5-6 to TRBJ2-4; no firm D call. V lost 0 bases, J lost 5 bases, and 12 bases lay in between. Germline CDR1 reads SGHDT; CDR2 reads YYEEEE. The length of the CDR3 is 15 residues. CDR3 sequence (DNA): TGTGCCAGCAGCTTGGGTACAAACCATCAAAACATTCAGTACTTC. Its protein is CASSLGTNHQNIQYF.

This clonotype was seen a few times. The gene calls are TRBV28 and TRBJ2-4; TRBD1 or TRBD2 may be the D gene (6 bases each). Trimming removed 6 bases from V and 8 bases from J, with 8 bases in between. CDR1 MDHEN and CDR2 SYDVKM come from the germline V gene. The CDR3 is made up of 11 amino acids. The CDR3 here is CASRGGDIQYF. CDR3 DNA sequence: TGTGCCAGCAGGGGGGGCGACATTCAGTACTTC.

The gene calls are TRBV6-5 and TRBJ1-1; D gene unclear. The V end was cut by 6 bases, the J end by 4 bases, with 18 bases between. Per the germline V gene, CDR1 is MNHEY and CDR2 is SVGAGI. The CDR3 length is 15 residues. The CDR3 sequence is CASSPLPQVSTEAFF. In DNA, the CDR3 is TGTGCCAGCAGCCCACTGCCGCAGGTTAGCACTGAAGCTTTCTTT.

This clonotype has just a few counts. The conserved closing phenylalanine or tryptophan is absent in this CDR3, likely reflecting a read error. This chain uses TRBV7-2 with TRBJ2-5; D is possibly TRBD2 (6 bases). Germline V gene data show CDR1 as SGHTA and CDR2 as FQGNSA. The germline V and J ends were trimmed by 6 bases and 0 bases, with 14 bases remaining between them. This CDR3 contains 15 residues. In DNA form, the CDR3 reads TGTGCCAGCAGGGTAGCAGGAGGGTACCAAGAGACCCAGTACCTC. Amino acid sequence: CASRVAGGYQETQYL.

The table lists this clonotype with many counts. The chain couples TRBV29-1 to TRBJ2-7; 8 positions match TRBD1. The germline V gene has CDR1 SQVTM and CDR2 ANQGSEA. The CDR3 loop spans 14 amino acids. The ends lost 6 bases at V and 2 bases at J; junction bases unmatched: 9. The CDR3 sequence is CSVLGQDRAYEQYF. CDR3 in DNA: TGCAGCGTATTGGGACAGGACCGAGCCTACGAGCAGTACTTC.

The chain employs TRBV10-3 and TRBJ2-7; 7 nucleotides line up with TRBD2. The germline V gene encodes CDR1 ENHRY and CDR2 SYGVKD. CDR3 length equals 18 residues. The V and J ends lost 3 bases and 0 bases, in that order; junction bases with no gene match: 14. The chain's CDR3 is CAISDPTWEGSSSYEQYF. DNA for the CDR3: TGTGCCATCAGTGATCCCACATGGGAGGGGTCAAGCTCCTACGAGCAGTACTTC.